This T cell receptor (beta chain) was captured by sequencing in a study of blood T cell repertoires in COVID-19. Study-wide background: The study drew acute and convalescent COVID-19 samples from the United States, Italy and Spain. PBMCs, B-cell-depleted T cells, or T cells were the source of the cDNA or gDNA that made up the material.

The CDR3 consists of 16 residues. Germline V CDR1 and CDR2: SGHAT, FQNNGV. Losses at the gene ends were 0 bases for V and 2 bases for J; bases not matched to a gene: 4. Clones were read by immunoSEQ multiplex PCR, and TCRdb kept only the in-frame ones, dropping some. The data contain about 440,000 clones, around nine tenths of them singletons. Sequenced sample: peripheral blood. This clonotype was obtained from a woman aged 25 to 39 with acute or convalescent COVID-19. The V call is TRBV11-2, the J call TRBJ2-3; 8 nucleotides align to TRBD2. This chain's CDR3 is CASSLDRGGTTDTQYF. The CDR3 region has the DNA TGTGCCAGCAGCTTAGATCGCGGGGGGACCACAGATACGCAGTATTTT.